This T cell receptor (beta chain) was found in a study of blood T cells in healthy people across ages (dated by TCRdb to 2013 to 2016). Context from the whole study: Template switching captured roughly one uniquely barcoded TCR beta cDNA molecule per two T cells in model experiments. To track age-related changes in TCR beta repertoire diversity, the study relied on deep sequencing normalized with unique cDNA molecular identifiers. To avoid experimental bias, donors of different ages were spread randomly across the sequencing lanes. Using the same blood draw, the study looked at two additional independent replicas of 1 million unique cDNA reads for two donors, one aged 18 to 29 and the other aged 80 or older. Four age groups were formed from the donors: young (average about 15 years), middle-aged (more than 35), aged (around 62) and long-lived (around 82).

Donors were 35 to 40 systemically healthy Caucasian individuals from Russia aged roughly 6 to 95 years. Around 9.8 milliliters of peripheral blood were collected from each donor into EDTA-treated Vacutainer tubes. Ficoll-Paque density-gradient centrifugation was used to isolate PBMCs, with at least 6 million per sample. Total RNA was extracted from PBMCs with Trizol reagent, with at least 5 micrograms obtained per sample. Naive CD45RAhigh/CD27high T cell percentages were measured by flow cytometry on a PBMC aliquot from every donor. Library prep was done by 5' RACE. Reads for this sample came from an Illumina HiSeq 2500. A second PCR of roughly 7 to 12 cycles was run with a J-beta primer mix and a sample-barcoded 5' primer. Each TCR beta cDNA molecule received a unique molecular identifier from a template-switch 5' adaptor carrying 12 random nucleotides. Each sample yielded at least 3 million CDR3-containing paired-end reads. First-strand cDNA was synthesized from all RNA with the Mint cDNA synthesis kit, primed by a TRBC-specific oligonucleotide. After uracil-DNA glycosylase treatment, a first 18-cycle PCR used universal primers M1SS and BC2_uni_R on all cDNA. Per the original workflow: For normalization, 1 million high-quality reads, each with a distinct molecular identifier, were randomly selected from each sample. Instead of being binned into consensus sequences, reads with shared molecular identifiers were discarded. MiTCR, set to a Q25 quality threshold and the strictest error-elimination algorithm, was used for CDR3 identification, clonotype clustering and error correction. A nonparametric unseen species model with Euler transformation was used to estimate a lower bound on total TCR beta diversity. The public reads were reprocessed in TCRdb via fastp at Q25 and MiXCR, keeping in-frame beta chains. Here each entry gathers all rows of one CDR3 protein and keeps the most common genes and DNA. The V and J calls follow TCRdb's processing rather than the paper's. In this sample the table shows 1 million or so distinct CDR3 sequences, more than 35% of which occur a single time. 15% to 20% of the sample lies in the top ten.

Taken from the germline V gene, the CDR1 and CDR2 loops are MDHEN and SYDVKM. V was cut back by 10 bases and J by 0 bases, leaving a gap of 13 bases between them. The CDR3 numbers 14 residues from cysteine through phenylalanine. Only the CDR3 portion is preserved as DNA: 42 bases, with reading frame beginning at the first base. The study at large found these results: Because donor CMV infection status was unknown, age-related changes in expanded clonotypes were potentially confounded. Bulk unsorted PBMC profiling prevented conclusive comparison of naive and antigen-experienced compartments. Total diversity estimates from one million sequenced T cells were considered lower bounds and underestimates. The long-lived group showed more naive CD4+ T cells, fewer expanded clones and increased TCR diversity than the aged group, suggesting age selection. As age increased, observed TCR beta diversity per million T cells dropped in a roughly linear way, and a significant reduction was already evident by age roughly 40. A strong correlation was found between observed TCR beta diversity and the percentage of naive T cells measured by flow cytometry.

Details on this clonotype: Its specific antigen is unknown. No much larger clone is present one base from it, and per-base qualities are unavailable.

Rearrangement joined TRBV28 to TRBJ1-5; the D region possibly corresponds to TRBD1 (6 bases align). Sequenced material: blood. This TCR was sampled from a woman in her sixties in good health. The DNA sequence follows: TGTGCCACTAGGACAGTCCATAGCAATCAGCCCCAGCATTTT. It translates as CATRTVHSNQPQHF.